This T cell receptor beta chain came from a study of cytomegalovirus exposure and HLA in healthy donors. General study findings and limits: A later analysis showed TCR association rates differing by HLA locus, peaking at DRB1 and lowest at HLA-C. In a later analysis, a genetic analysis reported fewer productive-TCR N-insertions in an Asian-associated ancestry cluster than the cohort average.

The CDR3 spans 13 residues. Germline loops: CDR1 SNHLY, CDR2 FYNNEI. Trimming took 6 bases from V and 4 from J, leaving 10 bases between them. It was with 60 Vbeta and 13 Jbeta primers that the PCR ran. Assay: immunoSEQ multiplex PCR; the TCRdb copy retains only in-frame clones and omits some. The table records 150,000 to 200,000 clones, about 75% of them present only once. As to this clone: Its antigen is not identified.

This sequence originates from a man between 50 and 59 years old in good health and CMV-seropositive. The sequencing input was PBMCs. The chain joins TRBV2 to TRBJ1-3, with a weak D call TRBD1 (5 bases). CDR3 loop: CASRQGAGNTIYF. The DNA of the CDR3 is TGTGCCAGCAGGCAGGGTGCCGGAAACACCATATATTTT.